One and the same sample provided the 15 T cell receptor beta chains below, sequenced in a study of shared clonotypes between healthy human individuals. The method was immunoSEQ multiplex PCR; TCRdb's version includes in-frame clones alone and lacks a portion of them. The sample contains more than 2,000,000 clones, about 92% of which appear only once. Material for sequencing was naive CD4+ T cells sorted from blood. Subset of the sample: CD45RA+ positively selected. The receptors come from a man aged 18-30 years in good health.

With respect to this clone: A read error may explain this, as a much larger clone is one base away. CDR3 DNA: TGTGCCAGCAGTTTCCTCCTTGTTCGACAGGGCTCTCCTTACGAGCAGTACTTC. Its translation: CASSFLLVRQGSPYEQYF. The chain couples TRBV27 to TRBJ2-7, with 7 bases lining up with TRBD1. J lost 4 bases, V lost 3 bases, and 18 bases had no gene match. CDR3 length: 18 amino acids. Per germline, CDR1 MNHEY and CDR2 SMNVEV (reference sequence).

The CDR3 DNA reads TGTGCCAGTCGTCCCGGGACAGGGTACGGTCGCTATGGCTACACCTTC. It specifies CASRPGTGYGRYGYTF. This chain connects TRBV19 to TRBJ1-2, with 9 bases that match TRBD1. Looked up from germline, CDR1 is LNHDA and CDR2 is SQIVND (reference sequence). The junction had 14 bases not matched to a gene; V was cut back by 8 bases and J by 4 bases. The CDR3 runs 16 residues.

The chain recombines TRBV7-2 with TRBJ2-3; 14 bases line up with TRBD2. This CDR3 region has 16 residues. V dropped 6 bases and J dropped 4; count of bases not matched to a gene: 6. Germline V lookup: CDR1 SGHTA, CDR2 FQGNSA. The CDR3 reads CASRATSGRAPDTQYF. The DNA for the CDR3 is TGTGCCAGCAGGGCGACTAGCGGGAGGGCTCCAGATACGCAGTATTTT.

About this clone: In the same sample, other DNA sequences code for this CDR3. V usage is TRBV5-6 and J usage is TRBJ2-7, with D unresolved. Germline V gives CDR1 SGHDT, CDR2 YYEEEE. The V and J ends lost 0 bases and 4 bases respectively, with 8 bases between them. This CDR3 contains 13 residues. The CDR3 is CASSLVGPYEQYF. CDR3 coding DNA: TGTGCCAGCAGCTTGGTGGGTCCGTACGAGCAGTACTTC.

V gene TRBV25-1 combines with J gene TRBJ2-5; 7 bases are shared with TRBD2. Looked up from germline, CDR1 is MGHDK and CDR2 is SYGVNS. The CDR3 extends over 13 amino acids. V was clipped by 6 bases and J by 5 bases; unmatched bases: 6. CDR3 in DNA: TGTGCCAGCAGAGAGGGAGGGCGGGAGACCCAGTACTTC. The encoded protein is CASREGGRETQYF.

J is TRBJ2-7 and V is TRBV5-1; TRBD2 matches 10 bases. The CDR3 runs 15 residues. Looked up from germline, CDR1 is SGHRS and CDR2 is YFSETQ. Trimming at V came to 4 bases and at J to 4 bases, leaving 8 bases not matched to a gene. CDR3 protein: CASSNSGRIVYEQYF. CDR3 coding DNA: TGCGCCAGCAGCAATAGCGGGAGGATCGTTTACGAGCAGTACTTC.

The CDR3 loop is CASSLEGLTTDTQYF. In DNA, the CDR3 is TGTGCCAGCAGCTTAGAAGGACTTACCACAGATACGCAGTATTTT. The chain combines TRBV11-2 with TRBJ2-3; D perhaps matches TRBD2 (5 bases). Germline lookup yields CDR1 SGHAT and CDR2 FQNNGV. The CDR3 consists of 15 residues. Trimming shortened V by 0 bases and J by 2 bases, and 9 bases separated the two germline ends.

The rearrangement uses TRBV4-1 and TRBJ2-5; 10 nucleotides align to TRBD2. Germline V CDR1 and CDR2: MGHRA, YSYEKL. V shed 2 bases and J 6 bases; nucleotides not matched to a gene: 9. The CDR3 is made up of 16 amino acids. The CDR3 sequence is CASSQLLAGAGKTQYF. The CDR3 nucleotides read TGCGCCAGCAGCCAACTCCTAGCGGGGGCTGGGAAGACCCAGTACTTC.

The count of this clone is one. J is TRBJ1-5 and V is TRBV27, with D uncertain. The germline V gene encodes CDR1 MNHEY and CDR2 SMNVEV (reference sequence). V gave up 1 base and J gave up 4 bases, with 8 bases separating them. CDR3 length equals 14 residues. Written as DNA, the CDR3 is TGTGCCAGCAGTTTATGGCCGGATAATCAGCCCCAGCATTTT. Amino acid sequence: CASSLWPDNQPQHF.

V usage is TRBV2 and J usage is TRBJ1-1, with 9 bases identical to TRBD1. The V gene end was trimmed by 6 bases and the J gene end by 5 bases; junction bases not matched to a gene: 10. CDR3 length equals 15 residues. Germline V CDR1 and CDR2: SNHLY, FYNNEI. The CDR3 spells CASRARGQGYTEAFF. CDR3 DNA: TGTGCCAGCAGAGCTCGAGGACAGGGGTATACTGAAGCTTTCTTT.

The chain recombines TRBV19 with TRBJ2-3, with D unclear. V dropped 4 bases and J dropped 11 bases, with 16 bases sitting between them. This CDR3 has 13 amino acids. The V gene's germline CDR1 is LNHDA and CDR2 SQIVND (reference sequence). The CDR3 DNA reads as TGTGCCAGTAGTACTCCGGGCCTCGGCGTGCAGTATTTT. It is translated as CASSTPGLGVQYF. The full variable domain, in which reference TRBV19 and TRBJ2-3 provide the parts outside the CDR3, is DGGITQSPKYLFRKEGQNVTLSCEQNLNHDAMYWYRQDPGQGLRLIYYSQIVNDFQKGDIAEGYSVSREKKESFPLTVTSAQKNPTAFYLCASSTPGLGVQYFGPGTRLTVL.

This rearrangement joins TRBV7-9 to TRBJ2-2; 9 bases agree with TRBD1. The CDR3 is 17 residues long. Unmatched junction bases numbered 8, after V lost 1 base and J lost 5 bases. Germline V CDR1 and CDR2: SEHNR, FQNEAQ (reference sequence). The CDR3 DNA is TGTGCCAGCAGCTTAGTTTCGGGACAGGGTAAAACCGGGGAGCTGTTTTTT. As protein: CASSLVSGQGKTGELFF.

V usage is TRBV5-4 and J usage is TRBJ2-5; perhaps TRBD2 as D (6 bases). With 4 bases removed from V and 5 bases from J, the gap between germline ends came to 18 bases. The CDR3 spans 15 residues. Germline V gene sequence: CDR1 SGHNT, CDR2 YYREEE (reference sequence). The CDR3 sequence is CASSAASQEGETQYF. In nucleotides, the CDR3 is TGTGCCAGCAGCGCCGCCTCCCAGGAGGGGGAGACCCAGTACTTC.

This clone was recorded once. The chain employs TRBV11-2 and TRBJ2-7; 13 bases line up with TRBD2. The CDR3 is made up of 15 amino acids. The V segment lost 3 bases and the J segment 7 bases; nucleotides outside the gene matches: 6. Germline CDR1 is SGHAT and CDR2 is FQNNGV. CDR3 in DNA: TGTGCCAGCAGCTTCACTAGCGGGGGGGCAGTAGAGCAGTACTTC. Its protein is CASSFTSGGAVEQYF.

The chain couples TRBV5-4 to TRBJ2-7; no definite D call. The CDR3 has 13 residues. The germline V and J ends were trimmed by 0 bases and 5 bases, with 9 bases remaining between them. Germline CDR1 SGHNT, CDR2 YYREEE (reference sequence). CDR3 bases: TGTGCCAGCAGCTTGGAGGGTTTCGACGAGCAGTACTTC. Its translation is CASSLEGFDEQYF.